This paragraph reports one TCR beta chain. The antigen is unknown. This sample was taken from a study of shared clonotypes between healthy human individuals. Study-level points and caveats: Compared with clonotypes that all four donors shared, non-shared clonotypes had lower generation probabilities. Naive subsets usually exceeded memory subsets in estimated richness. It was observed that approximately 5% of naive CD4 clonotypes were shared across several donors.

Several immunoSEQ plates held equal portions of the genomic DNA taken from each subset. Assay: immunoSEQ multiplex PCR; the TCRdb copy retains only in-frame clones and omits some. The table shows 1,500,000 or so clones, with 98% occurring only once. The receptor was isolated from a man aged 25 to 40 in good health. Material: naive CD4+ T cells sorted from blood. The subset was: CD45RA+ positively selected.

In DNA, the CDR3 is TGTGCCAGCTCACCTTCGGCGGGACAGGGGGTCAACGAGCAGTACTTC. Translating gives CASSPSAGQGVNEQYF. The chain uses TRBV18 and TRBJ2-7; TRBD1 matches at 11 bases. After removal of 3 bases from V and 5 bases from J, the junction contained 9 bases not matched to a gene. Germline V gene data show CDR1 as KGHSH and CDR2 as LQKENI. This CDR3 has 16 residues.